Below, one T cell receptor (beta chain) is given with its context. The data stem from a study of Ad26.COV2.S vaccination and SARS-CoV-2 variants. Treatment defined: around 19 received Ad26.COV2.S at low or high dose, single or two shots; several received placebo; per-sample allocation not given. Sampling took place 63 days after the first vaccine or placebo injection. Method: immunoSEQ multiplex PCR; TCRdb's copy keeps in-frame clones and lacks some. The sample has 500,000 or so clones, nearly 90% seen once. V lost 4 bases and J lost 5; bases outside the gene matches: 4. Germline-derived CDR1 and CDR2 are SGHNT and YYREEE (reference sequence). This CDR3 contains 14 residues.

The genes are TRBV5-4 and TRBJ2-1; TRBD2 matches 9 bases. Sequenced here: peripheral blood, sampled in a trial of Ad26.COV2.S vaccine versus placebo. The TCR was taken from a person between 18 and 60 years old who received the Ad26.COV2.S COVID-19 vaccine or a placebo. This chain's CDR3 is CASSTVAGDNEQFF. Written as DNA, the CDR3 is TGTGCCAGCAGCACAGTAGCGGGGGACAATGAGCAGTTCTTC.